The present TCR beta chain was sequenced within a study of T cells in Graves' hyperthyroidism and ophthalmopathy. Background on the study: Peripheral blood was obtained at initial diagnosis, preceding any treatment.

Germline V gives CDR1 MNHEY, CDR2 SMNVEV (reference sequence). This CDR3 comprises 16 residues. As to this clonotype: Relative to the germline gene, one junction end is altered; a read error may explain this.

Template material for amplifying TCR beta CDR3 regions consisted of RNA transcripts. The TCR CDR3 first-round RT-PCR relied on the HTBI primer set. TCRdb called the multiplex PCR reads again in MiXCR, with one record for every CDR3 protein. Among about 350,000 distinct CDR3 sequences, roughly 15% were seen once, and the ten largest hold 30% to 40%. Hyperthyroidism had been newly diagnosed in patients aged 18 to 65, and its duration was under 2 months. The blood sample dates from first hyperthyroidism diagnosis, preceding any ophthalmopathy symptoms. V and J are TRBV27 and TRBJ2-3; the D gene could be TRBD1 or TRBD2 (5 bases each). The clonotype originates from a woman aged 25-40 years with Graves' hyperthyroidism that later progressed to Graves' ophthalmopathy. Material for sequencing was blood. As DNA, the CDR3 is TGTGCCAGCAGTCCCCGGGCAGGGCTAGCCTCAGATGCGCAGTATTTT. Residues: CASSPRAGLASDAQYF.